This T cell receptor beta chain was retrieved from a study of cytomegalovirus exposure and HLA in healthy donors. Overall study results and limits: A later analysis linked a missense variant in DCLRE1C to the trimming of TCR beta V and J genes. TCR beta chains associated with HLA were, in a later analysis, more clonally expanded than equally common others. The study had only CMV serostatus as immune exposure information.

Despite likely unrecorded immune exposures, the donors were nominally healthy at the time of sampling. As regards this clone: Antigen specificity is unknown.

Researchers ran the PCR with 60 Vbeta and 13 Jbeta primers. This table comes from immunoSEQ multiplex PCR, and its TCRdb copy is limited to in-frame clones, with some not included. The sample holds roughly 180,000 clones, around 80% seen once. The CDR3 length is 12 residues. The germline gives CDR1 SEHNR, CDR2 FQNEAQ (reference sequence). Trimming took 5 bases from V and 2 from J, leaving 7 bases between them. The chain joins TRBV7-9 to TRBJ2-7; D unresolved. The sequence came from a girl aged 5 to 17 in good health and CMV-seropositive. The sample comprised PBMCs. The CDR3 protein is CASSGPAYEQYF. As DNA, the CDR3 is TGTGCCAGCAGCGGGCCTGCCTACGAGCAGTACTTC.